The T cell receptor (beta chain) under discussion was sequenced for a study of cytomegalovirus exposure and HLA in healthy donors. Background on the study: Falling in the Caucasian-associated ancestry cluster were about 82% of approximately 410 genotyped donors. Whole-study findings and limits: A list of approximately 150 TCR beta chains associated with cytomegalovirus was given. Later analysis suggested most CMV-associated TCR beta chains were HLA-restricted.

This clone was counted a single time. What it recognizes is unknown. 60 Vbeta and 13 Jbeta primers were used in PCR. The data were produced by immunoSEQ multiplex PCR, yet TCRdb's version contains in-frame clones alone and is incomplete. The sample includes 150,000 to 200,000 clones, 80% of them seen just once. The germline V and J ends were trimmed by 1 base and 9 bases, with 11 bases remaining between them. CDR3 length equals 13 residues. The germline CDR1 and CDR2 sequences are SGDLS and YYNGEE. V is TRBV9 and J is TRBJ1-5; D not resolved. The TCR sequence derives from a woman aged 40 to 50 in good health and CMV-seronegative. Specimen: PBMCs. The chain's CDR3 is CASSVTASGPQHF. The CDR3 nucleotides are TGTGCCAGCAGCGTAACCGCGTCCGGGCCCCAGCATTTT.